A selection of T cell receptor beta chains follows, all from one sample in a study of T cells after yellow fever vaccination. TCRdb reprocessed the 5' RACE reads with MiXCR, giving one entry per CDR3 protein. The data show under 300,000 distinct CDR3 sequences, with 10% to 15% seen just once and around 0.55% held by the top ten. The sample consisted of CD4+ T cells sorted from PBMCs, taken 45 days after the yellow fever booster vaccination. All receptors derive from a young man who received the YFV17D yellow fever vaccine. Both conserved end residues are part of each CDR3. The order of the fields is D gene, V gene, clone size, J gene, CDR3 protein, CDR3 DNA. D genes are given only for firm matches. For some rows the clone size is stated as once, few or many, or as a class when expanded; others skip it.

>.|TRBV29-1|many|TRBJ2-2
CSASENTGELFF
TGCAGCGCGTCAGAGAACACCGGGGAGCTGTTTTTT
>TRBD1|TRBV29-1|.|TRBJ2-5
CSVGGTGETQYF
TGCAGCGTTGGGGGGACAGGGGAGACCCAGTACTTC
>.|TRBV6-2/TRBV6-3|few|TRBJ2-4
CASSPGMGNIQYF
TGTGCCAGCAGCCCAGGCATGGGAAACATTCAGTACTTC
>.|TRBV6-1|many|TRBJ2-3
CASSRGPGWDTQYF
TGTGCCAGCAGCCGTGGGCCGGGGTGGGATACGCAGTATTTT
>.|TRBV7-3|many|TRBJ2-3
CASSLGAAGSTDTQYF
TGTGCCAGCAGCTTAGGAGCGGCCGGGAGCACAGATACGCAGTATTTT
>.|TRBV24-1|few|TRBJ2-1
CATRGSGEQFF
TGTGCCACCAGAGGGTCCGGGGAGCAGTTCTTC
>TRBD2|TRBV3-1|many|TRBJ2-3
CASSPPGLAGAGDTQYF
TGTGCCAGCAGCCCGCCGGGACTAGCGGGAGCTGGAGATACGCAGTATTTT
>.|TRBV20-1|few|TRBJ2-2
CSASLAAGELFF
TGCAGTGCTAGCCTAGCTGCCGGGGAGCTGTTTTTT
>TRBD2|TRBV5-1|.|TRBJ2-2
CASSFRGVSNTGELFF
TGCGCCAGCAGCTTTCGGGGGGTCTCGAACACCGGGGAGCTGTTTTTT
>.|TRBV20-1|few|TRBJ1-5
CSAIPGNQPQHF
TGCAGTGCTATCCCGGGCAATCAGCCCCAGCATTTT
>TRBD2|TRBV20-1|many|TRBJ2-7
CSAEAGEKPGYEQYF
TGCAGTGCTGAAGCGGGAGAAAAACCTGGCTACGAGCAGTACTTC
>TRBD2|TRBV7-2|few|TRBJ2-1
CASSLEGLENNEQFF
TGTGCCAGCAGCTTAGAAGGACTAGAAAACAATGAGCAGTTCTTC
>.|TRBV12-3/TRBV12-4|.|TRBJ1-5
CASSLAPSNQPQHF
TGTGCCAGCAGTTTAGCCCCTAGCAATCAGCCCCAGCATTTT
>TRBD1|TRBV29-1|few|TRBJ2-5
CSVEGRQGATQETQYF
TGCAGCGTTGAGGGCCGACAGGGGGCCACACAAGAGACCCAGTACTTC
>.|TRBV20-1|many|TRBJ2-7
CSVSRGEQYF
TGCAGTGTTTCACGGGGCGAGCAGTACTTC
>.|TRBV20-1|.|TRBJ2-3
CSAREASTDTQYF
TGCAGTGCTAGAGAAGCTAGCACAGATACGCAGTATTTT
>.|TRBV12-3/TRBV12-4|many|TRBJ2-7
CASSLAGNEQYF
TGTGCCAGCAGTTTAGCCGGGAACGAGCAGTACTTC
>.|TRBV18|few|TRBJ2-5
CASSPSGGGETQYF
TGTGCCAGCTCACCGTCCGGGGGCGGGGAGACCCAGTACTTC